The clone carrying this TCR beta chain has only a few counts. Its specificity is unknown. Germline assignment: CDR1 GTSNPN and CDR2 SVGIG (reference sequence). The germline V and J ends were trimmed by 4 bases and 8 bases, with 18 bases remaining between them. The CDR3 length is 14 residues. The sample comes from a study of T cells in Graves' hyperthyroidism and ophthalmopathy. Points from the study as a whole: In blood, most of the thyroid clonotypes expanded above 0.001 were also present.

There were TCR beta CDR3 regions amplified from RNA transcripts. The HTBI primer set served for first-round RT-PCR of the TCR CDR3. TCRdb reanalysed the multiplex PCR reads using MiXCR and keeps one entry per CDR3 protein. The sample holds over 250,000 distinct CDR3 sequences, roughly 22% seen once. Pregnant or lactating patients were excluded, as were those with uncontrolled infection or other autoimmune disease. Orbital computed tomography, thyroid ultrasound, serum thyroxine and TRAb, and clinical symptoms together informed the diagnoses. The J gene is TRBJ2-1, the V gene TRBV30, with D perhaps TRBD1 (6 bases). The sample consisted of blood. The TCR sequence derives from a man in his thirties or forties with Graves' ophthalmopathy. CDR3 sequence (DNA): TGTGCCTGGACAGGGGAAGGTGTGGGCTATGAGCAGTTCTTC. This translates into CAWTGEGVGYEQFF.